One and the same sample provided the 9 T cell receptor beta chains below, sequenced in a study of shared clonotypes between healthy human individuals (dated by TCRdb to the early 2020s). The library was made by the immunoSEQ multiplex PCR assay. Here the immuneACCESS table is served through TCRdb, limited to in-frame sequences with V and J called. Missing clones are a known gap in these copies; in checked studies unresolved V genes cover under half, and the rest lacks a known reason. This sample comprises over a million clones, approximately 98% of them detected only once. Together, the top ten hold approximately 0.44% of the sample. The sequenced sample was naive CD4+ T cells sorted from blood. The intended sense of this specimen's cell subset or site label: CD45RA+ positively selected. The receptors were gathered from a young man in good health.

This chain connects TRBV28 to TRBJ2-5; D not resolved. Trimming pared 5 bases from V and 5 bases from J, leaving 15 bases between. Germline-derived CDR1 and CDR2 are MDHEN and SYDVKM. The CDR3 spans 14 residues. DNA for the CDR3: TGTGCCAGCAGTCTGCAATTGACTGGTGAGACCCAGTACTTC. Encoded protein: CASSLQLTGETQYF.

The CDR3 region is CASSLSRTNYGYTF. The CDR3 DNA sequence: TGCGCCAGCAGCTTGAGCCGGACCAACTATGGCTACACCTTC. This rearrangement joins TRBV5-1 to TRBJ1-2, with unresolved D. This CDR3 contains 14 residues. Germline loops: CDR1 SGHRS, CDR2 YFSETQ. The V and J ends lost 1 base and 2 bases respectively, with 9 bases between them.

V and J are TRBV27 and TRBJ2-5, with D possibly being TRBD1 (6 bases). The CDR3 runs to 14 residues. Germline V gene sequence: CDR1 MNHEY, CDR2 SMNVEV (reference sequence). V dropped 6 bases and J dropped 1 base, with 12 bases sitting between them. The CDR3 sequence: CASRGDRSQETQYF. CDR3 coding DNA: TGTGCCAGCAGGGGAGACAGGAGCCAAGAGACCCAGTACTTC.

Concerning this clone itself: This specimen includes other DNA sequences encoding the same CDR3. The V call is TRBV5-1, the J call TRBJ2-2; unclear D gene. V was shortened by 2 bases and J by 4 bases, with 6 bases between the two germline ends. Looked up from germline, CDR1 is SGHRS and CDR2 is YFSETQ. The CDR3 consists of 13 residues. The CDR3 DNA sequence: TGCGCCAGCAGCTTAGGCCTCACCGGGGAGCTGTTTTTT. Residues: CASSLGLTGELFF. Together with reference TRBV5-1 and TRBJ2-2, the CDR3 gives the full variable domain: KAGVTQTPRYLIKTRGQQVTLSCSPISGHRSVSWYQQTPGQGLQFLFEYFSETQRNKGNFPGRFSGRQFSNSRSEMNVSTLELGDSALYLCASSLGLTGELFFGEGSRLTVL.

V gene TRBV7-8 combines with J gene TRBJ2-7, with 9 positions matching TRBD1. The CDR3 totals 18 residues. Germline CDR1 is SGHVS and CDR2 is FQNEAQ. The J segment lost 2 bases and the V segment lost 4 bases, leaving 15 bases of the junction unmatched. The CDR3 nucleotides are TGTGCCAGCAGCTCCTACAGGGGCAGGACAGGGGCCACCTACGAGCAGTACTTC. Protein product: CASSSYRGRTGATYEQYF.

V gene TRBV19 combines with J gene TRBJ2-7; the match to TRBD2 covers 13 bases. J lost 3 bases, V lost 7 bases, and 6 bases had no gene match. The CDR3 has 15 residues. Germline lookup yields CDR1 LNHDA and CDR2 SQIVND (reference sequence). The CDR3 coding sequence is TGTGCCAGTAAAATAGGACTAGCGGGAGTCTACGAGCAGTACTTC. Encoded protein: CASKIGLAGVYEQYF.

The chain couples TRBV11-3 to TRBJ2-7; D uncertain. V lost 0 bases and J 1 base, leaving 7 bases between the germline ends. CDR1 is SGHNT and CDR2 is YENEEA in the germline V gene. The CDR3 sequence is 14 residues long. DNA for the CDR3: TGTGCCAGCAGCTTAGAGGGGAAGTCCTACGAGCAGTACTTC. Protein product: CASSLEGKSYEQYF. Combining the CDR3 with reference TRBV11-3 and TRBJ2-7 gives the whole variable domain EAGVVQSPRYKIIEKKQPVAFWCNPISGHNTLYWYLQNLGQGPELLIRYENEEAVDDSQLPKDRFSAERLKGVDSTLKIQPAELGDSAVYLCASSLEGKSYEQYFGPGTRLTVT.

Comments on this clone: Other DNA sequences in this sample translate to the same CDR3. The gene calls are TRBV5-4 and TRBJ1-1; no definite D call. The V gene's germline CDR1 is SGHNT and CDR2 YYREEE (reference sequence). The CDR3 extends over 13 amino acids. V was shortened by 1 base and J by 1 base, with 5 bases between the two germline ends. The CDR3 bases are TGTGCCAGCAGCTTGAGACAGAACACTGAAGCTTTCTTT. Amino acid sequence: CASSLRQNTEAFF.

The chain carries TRBV19 and TRBJ1-5, with a tentative D call TRBD1 (5 bases). Trimming took off 3 bases at V and 7 bases at J, with 22 bases between the two ends. The CDR3 covers 17 residues. The V gene's germline CDR1 is LNHDA and CDR2 SQIVND (reference sequence). The CDR3 sequence: CASSMGQGRGLRQPQHF. The CDR3 coding sequence is TGTGCCAGTAGTATGGGGCAGGGACGAGGGCTTAGGCAGCCCCAGCATTTT.